This TCR beta chain is from a study of T cell repertoires in cytomegalovirus infection. Study information: Based on public TCR beta signatures, there were indications of CMV infection and of a matching HLA type. Study-level findings and limits: HLA-C-restricted CMV-specific TCR beta clonotypes were dominant in the ex vivo response.

This clonotype was counted a few times. The antigen is not known. V lost 1 base and J lost 1, with 8 bases in between. CDR1 is DFQATT and CDR2 is SNEGSKA in the germline V gene (reference sequence). CDR3 size: 13 residues. TCRdb fed the reads into MiXCR, producing one record per CDR3 protein. The sample carries under 850,000 distinct CDR3 sequences, 35% to 45% recorded once. The specimen was PBMCs. This chain uses TRBV20-1 with TRBJ2-7; possibly TRBD2 for D (6 bases). The clonotype originates from a human donor in good health (CMV status not recorded). Some clones in this sample may be carry-over from other donors' samples. CDR3 protein: CSARGGDSYEQYF. CDR3 coding DNA: TGCAGTGCTAGAGGCGGGGATTCCTACGAGCAGTACTTC.